Listed below are T cell receptor beta chains from one sample, sequenced in a study of a mutant IDH1 vaccine in newly diagnosed glioma. These receptors' antigens are unknown. Sequencing was performed with immunoSEQ multiplex PCR; in TCRdb, only in-frame clones are kept and a portion is missing. The sample has approximately 66,000 clones, over 75% seen once. This material consisted of PBMCs, taken from a glioma patient whose treatment included an IDH1 peptide vaccine. The receptors were sampled from a man between 18 and 35 years old with glioma. Each CDR3 is given with its conserved first and last residue. The D gene is left open where the match is weak. Expanded clones are given a class, and other clones once, few, many or no size at all.

D,size,J,V,DNA,CDR3
-,-,TRBJ2-4,TRBV2,TGTGCCAGCAGCGCCAGGGGTACCGACATTCAGTACTTC,CASSARGTDIQYF
TRBD1,-,TRBJ1-2,TRBV27,TGTGCCAGCAGTTTAGTATCAGGGACAGGGATCTATGGCTACACCTTC,CASSLVSGTGIYGYTF
-,-,TRBJ1-4,TRBV7-8,TGTGCCAGCAGCTCTAAGGTTAAGCGTGAAAAACTGTTTTTT,CASSSKVKREKLFF
-,-,TRBJ2-2,TRBV29-1,TGCAGCGTGACCCCCTCGGGCAGGGTAAAGGCCGGGGAGCTGTTTTTT,CSVTPSGRVKAGELFF
-,-,TRBJ1-3,TRBV7-9,TGTGCCAGCAGCTTAGCAGACGGGGGCTCTGGAAACACCATATATTTT,CASSLADGGSGNTIYF
TRBD1,-,TRBJ1-3,TRBV7-2,TGTGCCAGCAGCATACGGACAGGGGGCGTTGGAAACACCATATATTTT,CASSIRTGGVGNTIYF
-,-,TRBJ2-3,TRBV7-7,TGTGCTAGCAGCTTAGACCCCGGTTCAGATACGCAGTATTTT,CASSLDPGSDTQYF
-,-,TRBJ2-1,TRBV6-5,TGTGCCAGCAGTTGGCTAGGGAACGGCAATGAGCAGTTCTTC,CASSWLGNGNEQFF
-,-,TRBJ1-1,TRBV27,TGTGCCAGCAAGACCGCTCTACAGGGGAACACTGAAGCTTTCTTT,CASKTALQGNTEAFF
TRBD1,-,TRBJ1-4,TRBV5-1,TGCGCCAGCAGCTTGGAAGGGACAGGGGTTTACGAAAAACTGTTTTTT,CASSLEGTGVYEKLFF
-,-,TRBJ2-1,TRBV5-1,TGCGCCAGCAGCGACGCCTACAATGAGCAGTTCTTC,CASSDAYNEQFF
-,-,TRBJ1-2,TRBV6-1,TGTGCCAGCCGCATCAGGCCTGATGGCTACACCTTC,CASRIRPDGYTF
-,-,TRBJ1-2,TRBV4-3,TGCGCCAGCAGCCAAGGCAGTACCTATGGCTACACCTTC,CASSQGSTYGYTF
-,-,TRBJ2-5,TRBV9,TGTGCCAGCAGCGTTTCCCCCGGCAAACCCGCGGAGACCCAGTACTTC,CASSVSPGKPAETQYF
-,-,TRBJ1-5,TRBV28,TGTGCCAGCACCGTGGCAAATCAGCCCCAGCATTTT,CASTVANQPQHF
-,-,TRBJ2-1,TRBV5-1,TGCGCCAGCAGCTTGGTAAGCCAGGAGGGAAATGAGCAGTTCTTC,CASSLVSQEGNEQFF
TRBD2,-,TRBJ2-1,TRBV10-3,TGTGCCAGCATGGCGGGTAGCGGGAGTGTTGAGCAGTTCTTC,CASMAGSGSVEQFF
-,-,TRBJ2-7,TRBV5-6,TGTGCCAGCAGCCCGAGGGGGGGGCACGGGGGCCACGAGCAGTACTTC,CASSPRGGHGGHEQYF
TRBD1,-,TRBJ1-2,TRBV6-5,TGTGCCAGCAGGCGAGACAGGGTATGGAACTATGGCTACACCTTC,CASRRDRVWNYGYTF
-,once,TRBJ1-2,TRBV2,TGTGCCAGCAGTGAGAATTTCGCAGACCCTCTCAACTATGGCTACACCTTC,CASSENFADPLNYGYTF
TRBD1,-,TRBJ1-3,TRBV5-5,TGTGCCAGCAGCCCGGACAGGGCGAGTGGAAACACCATATATTTT,CASSPDRASGNTIYF
TRBD1,few,TRBJ1-4,TRBV25-1,TGTGCCAGCAGTTTGACAGGGGGCGCGTATGAAAAACTGTTTTTT,CASSLTGGAYEKLFF
-,-,TRBJ2-1,TRBV19,TGTGCCAGTAGTATAGGGAGCTCCTACAATGAGCAGTTCTTC,CASSIGSSYNEQFF
-,-,TRBJ2-2,TRBV4-3,TGCGCCAGCAGCCAAGACTATGGGAACACCGGGGAGCTGTTTTTT,CASSQDYGNTGELFF
TRBD1,-,TRBJ2-6,TRBV30,TGTGCCTCTACCCCGGGACAGACCAACTCTGGGGCCAACGTCCTGACTTTC,CASTPGQTNSGANVLTF
-,-,TRBJ2-5,TRBV4-2,TGTGCCAGCAGCCAAGGTCGAGGGCCCGGAGAGACCCAGTACTTC,CASSQGRGPGETQYF
TRBD2,-,TRBJ2-2,TRBV5-6,TGTGCCAGCAGCTTAGCGGGGGGGAACACCGGGGAGCTGTTTTTT,CASSLAGGNTGELFF
-,few,TRBJ1-1,TRBV6-5,TGTGCCAGCAGGGACAATACCAGGAACACTGAAGCTTTCTTT,CASRDNTRNTEAFF
-,-,TRBJ2-3,TRBV7-9,TGTGCCAGCAGCTTAAGGTGGGACGTGGATACGCAGTATTTT,CASSLRWDVDTQYF
TRBD1,-,TRBJ2-7,TRBV5-4,TGTGCCAGCAGCTACTCAGGGGGACGGGTCTACGAGCAGTACTTC,CASSYSGGRVYEQYF
TRBD1,-,TRBJ2-7,TRBV18,TGTGCCAGCTCACCAAGGACAGGGCCAACAGAGGAGCAGTACTTC,CASSPRTGPTEEQYF
-,-,TRBJ1-1,TRBV9,TGTGCCAGCAGCGTAGTAATGAACCCCACTGAAGCTTTCTTT,CASSVVMNPTEAFF
-,-,TRBJ2-5,TRBV5-1,TGCGCCAGCAGCTTGGACGGGACGTCTCAAGAGACCCAGTACTTC,CASSLDGTSQETQYF
TRBD1,-,TRBJ2-5,TRBV5-6,TGTGCCAGCAGCTTACCGGACAGGGACGATGGAGAGACCCAGTACTTC,CASSLPDRDDGETQYF
-,-,TRBJ1-2,TRBV30,TGTGCCTGGAGTGTACCCGGACGGCCCAACTATGGCTACACCTTC,CAWSVPGRPNYGYTF
TRBD1,once,TRBJ2-6,TRBV5-1,TGCGCCAGCAGCGTGGGACAGGCATCGTGGTCTGGGGCCAACGTCCTGACTTTC,CASSVGQASWSGANVLTF
TRBD2,-,TRBJ2-1,TRBV4-3,TGCGCCAGCAGCCAAGCCGGGACTAGTAGCGAGCAGTTCTTC,CASSQAGTSSEQFF
-,-,TRBJ1-1,TRBV10-3,TGTGCCATCAGTCCCGGAACCATGACAGAAAACACTGAAGCTTTCTTT,CAISPGTMTENTEAFF
-,-,TRBJ2-5,TRBV15,TGTGCCACCAGCAGGGGGCGGGAGACCCAGTACTTC,CATSRGRETQYF
-,few,TRBJ1-3,TRBV18,TGTGCCAGCTCACTGCGAAACACCATATATTTT,CASSLRNTIYF
-,-,TRBJ2-2,TRBV7-6,TGTGCCAGCAGCTCCCCCGGGGGGCCGATCACCGGGGAGCTGTTTTTT,CASSSPGGPITGELFF
-,-,TRBJ2-7,TRBV7-8,TGTGCCAGCAGCCCAGGGGGTGGAGGGTGGAACGAGCAGTACTTC,CASSPGGGGWNEQYF
-,once,TRBJ1-3,TRBV7-8,TGTGCCAGCAGCTTAGGGGTGGGGCACCCTGGAAACACCATATATTTT,CASSLGVGHPGNTIYF
TRBD1,few,TRBJ1-1,TRBV7-9,TGTGCCAGCAGCTTTCCGACAGGGTTGAACACTGAAGCTTTCTTT,CASSFPTGLNTEAFF
-,-,TRBJ1-1,TRBV19,TGTGCCAGTAGTATGGGGAGGCGAAGTGAAGCTTTCTTT,CASSMGRRSEAFF
TRBD1,-,TRBJ2-1,TRBV5-4,TGTGCCAGCAGCCCTGTTCGACAGGGCGATGAGCAGTTCTTC,CASSPVRQGDEQFF
TRBD1,-,TRBJ1-3,TRBV4-2,TGTGCCAGCAGCCAAGATACAGGGGATGGAAACACCATATATTTT,CASSQDTGDGNTIYF
-,-,TRBJ2-7,TRBV7-2,TGTGCCAGCAGCTTAGAGACCTGGGGAACCTACGAGCAGTACTTC,CASSLETWGTYEQYF
-,-,TRBJ2-3,TRBV5-4,TGTGCCAGCAGCTCCAGACAAGGTCAGACAGATACGCAGTATTTT,CASSSRQGQTDTQYF
TRBD1,-,TRBJ2-7,TRBV5-4,TGTGCCAGCAGCCCCCCGGACAGGAGCTCCTACGAGCAGTACTTC,CASSPPDRSSYEQYF